The TCR beta chain under discussion was sequenced for a study of T cell changes during pregnancy in multiple sclerosis. Method: immunoSEQ multiplex PCR; TCRdb's copy keeps in-frame clones and lacks some. The sample consists of over 35,000 clones, approximately 90% of them appearing once. The germline gives CDR1 SGHTA, CDR2 FQGNSA. V was pared by 5 bases and J by 6 bases, with 11 bases between. The CDR3 is 12 amino acids. This sequence joins TRBV7-2 and TRBJ2-7; tentatively, D is TRBD1 (6 bases). The sequence derives from a female donor in good health, enrolled as a control in a pregnancy study. The specimen was CD4+ T cells from peripheral blood mononuclear cells, collected in the first trimester of pregnancy. CDR3 protein: CASSQTQGEQYF. DNA of the CDR3: TGTGCCAGCAGCCAAACACAGGGCGAGCAGTACTTC.